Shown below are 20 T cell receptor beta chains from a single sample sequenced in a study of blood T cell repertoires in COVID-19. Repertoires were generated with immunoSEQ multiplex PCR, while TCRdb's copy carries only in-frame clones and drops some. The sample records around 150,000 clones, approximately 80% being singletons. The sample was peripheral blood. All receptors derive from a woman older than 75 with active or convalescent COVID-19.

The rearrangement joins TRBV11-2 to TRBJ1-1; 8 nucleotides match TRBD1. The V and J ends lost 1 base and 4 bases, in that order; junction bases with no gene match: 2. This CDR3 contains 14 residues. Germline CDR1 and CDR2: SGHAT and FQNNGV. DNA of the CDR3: TGTGCCAGCAGCTTAGGGCAGGGGGCCACTGAAGCTTTCTTT. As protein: CASSLGQGATEAFF.

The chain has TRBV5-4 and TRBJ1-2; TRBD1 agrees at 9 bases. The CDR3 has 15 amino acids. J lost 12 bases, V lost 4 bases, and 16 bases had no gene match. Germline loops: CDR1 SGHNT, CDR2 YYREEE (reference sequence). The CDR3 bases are TGTGCCAGCAGCCCATCGGGACAGGGACTAAGCGGGGACACCTTC. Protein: CASSPSGQGLSGDTF. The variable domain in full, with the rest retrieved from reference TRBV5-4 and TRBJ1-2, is ETGVTQSPTHLIKTRGQQVTLRCSSQSGHNTVSWYQQALGQGPQFIFQYYREEENGRGNFPPRFSGLQFPNYSSELNVNALELDDSALYLCASSPSGQGLSGDTFGSGTRLTVV.

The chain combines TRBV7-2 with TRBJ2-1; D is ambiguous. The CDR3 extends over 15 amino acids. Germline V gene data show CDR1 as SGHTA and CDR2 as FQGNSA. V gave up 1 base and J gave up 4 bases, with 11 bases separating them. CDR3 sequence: CASSLVTGGYNEQFF. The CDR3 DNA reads TGTGCCAGCAGCTTAGTGACTGGCGGTTACAATGAGCAGTTCTTC.

CDR3 nucleotides: TGTGCCAGCAGCCCGCCCCGCGGGGGCGGGGATACGCAGTATTTT. The encoded protein is CASSPPRGGGDTQYF. This rearrangement joins TRBV5-4 to TRBJ2-3; the D gene is possibly TRBD2 (7 bases). CDR1 and CDR2 from the germline V gene are SGHNT and YYREEE (reference sequence). CDR3 length: 15 amino acids. With 4 bases removed from V and 6 bases from J, the gap between germline ends came to 18 bases.

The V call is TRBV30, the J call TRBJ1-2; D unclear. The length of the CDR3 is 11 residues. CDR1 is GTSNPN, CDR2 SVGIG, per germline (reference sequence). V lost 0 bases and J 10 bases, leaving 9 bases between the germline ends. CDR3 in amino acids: CAWSVLVNYTF. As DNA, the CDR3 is TGTGCCTGGAGTGTACTAGTTAACTACACCTTC.

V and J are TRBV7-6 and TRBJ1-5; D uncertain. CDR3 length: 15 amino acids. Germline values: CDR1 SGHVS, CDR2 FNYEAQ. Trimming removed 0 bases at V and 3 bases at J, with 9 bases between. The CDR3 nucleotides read TGTGCCAGCAGCTTAGCGGAGGGATACAATCAGCCCCAGCATTTT. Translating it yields CASSLAEGYNQPQHF.

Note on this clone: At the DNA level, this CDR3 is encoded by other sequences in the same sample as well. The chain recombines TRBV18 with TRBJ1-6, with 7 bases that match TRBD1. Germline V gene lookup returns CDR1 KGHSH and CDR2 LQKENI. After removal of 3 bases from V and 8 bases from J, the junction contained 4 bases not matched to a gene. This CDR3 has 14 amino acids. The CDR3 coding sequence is TGTGCCAGCTCACCGGGAACAGGGGATTCACCCCTCCACTTT. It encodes CASSPGTGDSPLHF.

CDR3 sequence (DNA): TGCGCCAGCAGCCAAGATCGTGGAAACACCATATATTTT. Protein: CASSQDRGNTIYF. The chain joins TRBV4-1 to TRBJ1-3, with D hard to call. The V end was cut by 0 bases, the J end by 3 bases, with 3 bases between. Germline values: CDR1 MGHRA, CDR2 YSYEKL. This CDR3 has 13 residues.

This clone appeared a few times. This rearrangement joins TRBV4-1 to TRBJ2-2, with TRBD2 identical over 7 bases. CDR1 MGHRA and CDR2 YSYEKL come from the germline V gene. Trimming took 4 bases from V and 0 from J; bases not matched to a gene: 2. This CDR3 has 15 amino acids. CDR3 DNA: TGCGCCAGCAGCCGCGGGGGATCGAACACCGGGGAGCTGTTTTTT. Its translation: CASSRGGSNTGELFF.

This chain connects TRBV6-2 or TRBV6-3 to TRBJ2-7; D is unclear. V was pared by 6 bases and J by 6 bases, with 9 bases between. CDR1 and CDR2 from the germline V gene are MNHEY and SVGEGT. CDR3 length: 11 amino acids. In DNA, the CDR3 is TGTGCCAGCAGCCAAGGCGGCGAGCAGTACTTC. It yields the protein CASSQGGEQYF.

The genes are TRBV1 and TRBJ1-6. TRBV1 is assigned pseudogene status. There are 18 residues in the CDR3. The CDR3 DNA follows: TGCACCAGCAGCCAGCCCAGGAGGGGCTCCTCCTATAATTCACCCCTCCACTTT. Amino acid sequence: CTSSQPRRGSSYNSPLHF.

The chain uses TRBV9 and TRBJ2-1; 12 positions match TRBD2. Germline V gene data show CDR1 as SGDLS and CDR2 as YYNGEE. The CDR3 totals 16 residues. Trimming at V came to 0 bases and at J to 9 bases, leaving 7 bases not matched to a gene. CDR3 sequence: CASSVEPSGGASEQFF. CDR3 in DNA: TGTGCCAGCAGCGTAGAGCCTAGCGGGGGGGCCAGTGAGCAGTTCTTC.

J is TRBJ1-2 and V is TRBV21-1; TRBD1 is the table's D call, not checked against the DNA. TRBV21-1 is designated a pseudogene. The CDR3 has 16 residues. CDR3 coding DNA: TGTGCCAGCAGCGTACGACAGGGGGACCCCAACTATGGCTACACCTTC. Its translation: CASSVRQGDPNYGYTF.

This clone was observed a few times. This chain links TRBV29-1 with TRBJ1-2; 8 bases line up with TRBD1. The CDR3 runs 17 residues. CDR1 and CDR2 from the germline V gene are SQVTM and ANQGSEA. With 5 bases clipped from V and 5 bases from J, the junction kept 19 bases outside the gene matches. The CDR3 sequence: CSVQGTGPPVSPYGYTF. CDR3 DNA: TGCAGCGTTCAAGGGACAGGACCTCCAGTATCCCCGTATGGCTACACCTTC.

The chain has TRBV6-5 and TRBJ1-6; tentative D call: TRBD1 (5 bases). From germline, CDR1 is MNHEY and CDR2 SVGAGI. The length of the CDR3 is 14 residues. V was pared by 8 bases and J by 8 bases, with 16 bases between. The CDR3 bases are TGTGCCAGCGGTCTTTCGGCGGGGGATTCACCCCTCCACTTT. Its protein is CASGLSAGDSPLHF.

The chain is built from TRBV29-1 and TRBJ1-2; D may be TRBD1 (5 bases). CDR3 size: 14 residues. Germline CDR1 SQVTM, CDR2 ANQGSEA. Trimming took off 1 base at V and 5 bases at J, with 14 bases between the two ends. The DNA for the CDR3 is TGCAGCGTTGAAGTTCAGGGATCCCCTTATGGCTACACCTTC. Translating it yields CSVEVQGSPYGYTF.

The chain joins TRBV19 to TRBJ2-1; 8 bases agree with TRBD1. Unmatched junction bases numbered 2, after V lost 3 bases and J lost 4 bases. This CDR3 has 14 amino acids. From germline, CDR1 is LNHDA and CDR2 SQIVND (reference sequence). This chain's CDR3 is CASSIGQGYNEQFF. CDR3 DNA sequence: TGTGCCAGTAGTATTGGACAGGGTTACAATGAGCAGTTCTTC.

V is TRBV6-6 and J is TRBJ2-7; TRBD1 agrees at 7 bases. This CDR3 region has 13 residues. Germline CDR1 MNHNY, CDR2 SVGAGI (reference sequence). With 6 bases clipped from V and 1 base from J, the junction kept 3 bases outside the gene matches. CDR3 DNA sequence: TGTGCCAGCAGCCTGGGACAGTCCTACGAGCAGTACTTC. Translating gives CASSLGQSYEQYF.

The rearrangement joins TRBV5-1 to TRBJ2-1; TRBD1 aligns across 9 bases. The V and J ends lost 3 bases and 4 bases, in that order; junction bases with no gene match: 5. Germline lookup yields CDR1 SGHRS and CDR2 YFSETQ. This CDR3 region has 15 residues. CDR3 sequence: CASSSGQGLYNEQFF. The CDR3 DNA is TGCGCCAGCAGCTCCGGACAGGGGCTTTACAATGAGCAGTTCTTC.

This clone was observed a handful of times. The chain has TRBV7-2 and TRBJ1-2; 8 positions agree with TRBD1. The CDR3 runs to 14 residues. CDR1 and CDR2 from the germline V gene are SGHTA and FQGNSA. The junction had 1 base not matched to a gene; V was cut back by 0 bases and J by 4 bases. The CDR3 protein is CASSLAGTGYGYTF. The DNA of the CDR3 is TGTGCCAGCAGCTTAGCTGGGACAGGCTATGGCTACACCTTC.